The clone carrying this TCR beta chain occurred once. The CDR3 is 17 residues long. Germline V gene sequence: CDR1 SEHNR, CDR2 FQNEAQ (reference sequence). The V and J ends lost 2 bases and 7 bases respectively, with 20 bases between them. Terminally differentiated effector memory CD45RA+ cells were excluded from the naive CD8 cells, which were CD45RO-negative and positively selected for CCR7. The data belong to a study of shared clonotypes between healthy human individuals. The assay was immunoSEQ multiplex PCR, and TCRdb's table has in-frame clones only and misses some. The data contain approximately 740,000 clones, over 90% of them singletons.

Sequencing was carried out using naive CD8+ T cells sorted from blood. V is TRBV7-9 and J is TRBJ2-2, with D possibly TRBD2 on 6 matching bases. This clonotype was obtained from a man aged 30-40 years in good health. As DNA, the CDR3 is TGTGCCAGCAGCTTACCGTACGACCGGGAGTCGGGCGGGGAGCTGTTTTTT. The encoded protein is CASSLPYDRESGGELFF.